This T cell receptor (beta chain) came from a study of blood T cells in healthy people across ages. Points from the study as a whole: Unsorted PBMCs ruled out conclusive naive versus antigen-experienced comparison. Per million T cells, TCR beta diversity dropped about linearly as age rose.

A sample-barcoded 5' primer and a J-beta primer mix were used in a second PCR of roughly 6 to 12 cycles. No fewer than 2.5 million CDR3-containing paired-end reads came from each sample. A single record per CDR3 protein comes from TCRdb applying MiXCR to the 5' RACE reads. The sample lists fewer than 2,000,000 distinct CDR3 sequences, roughly two fifths seen once, with more than 20% in the top ten. The CDR3 is made up of 14 amino acids. Germline CDR1 and CDR2: LNHDA and SQIVND (reference sequence). Trimming cost V 8 bases and J 6 bases, with 19 bases left between them. As to this clonotype: Its antigen is unknown.

The clonotype comes from a human donor in good health. This chain uses TRBV19 with TRBJ1-2; tentative D call: TRBD1 (5 bases). Sequencing input: blood. The CDR3 DNA is TGTGCCAGTTGGGCCCCCCGAGGGGCCCATGGCTACACCTTC. This gives the protein CASWAPRGAHGYTF. The full variable domain, rest sourced from reference TRBV19 and TRBJ1-2, is DGGITQSPKYLFRKEGQNVTLSCEQNLNHDAMYWYRQDPGQGLRLIYYSQIVNDFQKGDIAEGYSVSREKKESFPLTVTSAQKNPTAFYLCASWAPRGAHGYTFGSGTRLTVV.